This T cell receptor gamma chain stems from a study of intestinal T cells in coeliac disease. Study in general: Controls in the TRG cohort averaged 54.8 years, coeliac patients 15 to 17. Study-level points and caveats: TRG clustering correctly classified 51 of 54 biopsies (94.4%). FFPE-derived DNA was relatively degraded, likely losing some TCR sequences. Using TRD kmers, classification was 22 of 22 correct; leave-one-out accuracy reportedly around 90%.

LymphoTrack primers amplified TRG sequences from about 0.2 ug of biopsy DNA. TCRdb reprocessed the multiplex PCR reads using CATT. Of 880 or so gamma-chain clones in the sample, about half were seen once. The CDR3 contains 12 residues. The V segment lost 3 bases and the J segment 11 bases; nucleotides outside the gene matches: 10. Germline V gives CDR1 EGSNGY, CDR2 YDSYNSKV. Under 13 formalin-fixed paraffin-embedded scrolls, each 5 µm thick, supplied each case's genomic DNA. In the case of this clone: Its antigen is as yet unknown.

The specimen sequenced was a duodenal biopsy. The chain is built from TRGV2 and TRGJ1 or TRGJ2. The receptor was isolated from a human donor with celiac disease. CDR3 coding DNA: TGTGCCACCTGGGACTGCCTCGTTGAGAAACTCTTT. Translation gives CATWDCLVEKLF.